What follows are 19 T cell receptor beta chains derived from one specimen sequenced in a study of T cell changes during pregnancy in multiple sclerosis. TCRdb's table, derived via immunoSEQ multiplex PCR, lists solely in-frame clones and lacks some. In the table there are more than 85,000 clones, more than 80% of which are singletons. The sample in question was peripheral blood, obtained in the second trimester of pregnancy. These receptor sequences come from a female donor with multiple sclerosis, enrolled in a pregnancy study.

The genes are TRBV30 and TRBJ1-5, with 10 bases fitting TRBD1. V was pared by 5 bases and J by 5 bases, with 3 bases of the junction left unmatched. The CDR3 has 13 residues. Germline CDR1 reads GTSNPN; CDR2 reads SVGIG (reference sequence). In DNA, the CDR3 is TGTGCCTGGGCGACAGGGGGCTATCAGCCCCAGCATTTT. Its protein is CAWATGGYQPQHF.

The chain is built from TRBV7-2 and TRBJ2-7; TRBD2 agrees at 8 bases. The length of the CDR3 is 16 residues. The germline gives CDR1 SGHTA, CDR2 FQGNSA. The V segment lost 3 bases and the J segment 6 bases; nucleotides outside the gene matches: 13. The CDR3 reads CASSFSVGAGAGEQYF. The DNA of the CDR3 is TGTGCCAGCAGCTTTAGCGTGGGAGCGGGGGCGGGCGAGCAGTACTTC.

The V gene is TRBV11-2, the J gene TRBJ1-2; 10 bases line up with TRBD1. This CDR3 has 15 residues. V lost 6 bases to trimming and J lost 7 bases; unmatched junction nucleotides: 11. Germline loops: CDR1 SGHAT, CDR2 FQNNGV. The CDR3 nucleotides read TGTGCCAGCAGACTATCCCTCGACAGGGGGCCTGGCTACACCTTC. This gives the protein CASRLSLDRGPGYTF.

The V call is TRBV5-4, the J call TRBJ1-1, with 7 bases that match TRBD1. V was pared by 2 bases and J by 1 base, with 5 bases of the junction left unmatched. The CDR3 consists of 15 residues. Germline CDR1 and CDR2: SGHNT and YYREEE (reference sequence). The DNA of the CDR3 is TGTGCCAGCAGCTTAGGCAGGGGGAGGAACACTGAAGCTTTCTTT. As protein: CASSLGRGRNTEAFF.

The rearrangement joins TRBV2 to TRBJ1-5; D might be TRBD1 (5 bases). The germline gives CDR1 SNHLY, CDR2 FYNNEI. This CDR3 spans 16 amino acids. V shed 6 bases and J shed 0 bases, with 15 bases lying between them. CDR3 nucleotides: TGTGCCAGCAGGATGGCAGGGAGGGATAGCAATCAGCCCCAGCATTTT. Translation gives CASRMAGRDSNQPQHF.

The count of this clone is one. V gene TRBV7-3 combines with J gene TRBJ2-2; no clear D gene. CDR1 is SGHTA, CDR2 FQGTGA, per germline. Trimming took off 1 base at V and 0 bases at J, with 3 bases between the two ends. The CDR3 contains 14 residues. The CDR3 spells CASSLIANTGELFF. In nucleotides, the CDR3 is TGTGCCAGCAGCTTAATCGCGAACACCGGGGAGCTGTTTTTT.

The DNA of the CDR3 is TGTGCCATCAGTGAGCGGGTAGTAGCGGGAGACCTACAAGAGACCCAGTACTTC. This gives the protein CAISERVVAGDLQETQYF. The chain is built from TRBV10-3 and TRBJ2-5; 9 positions agree with TRBD2. The CDR3 loop spans 18 amino acids. J lost 2 bases, V lost 2 bases, and 12 bases had no gene match. The germline gives CDR1 ENHRY, CDR2 SYGVKD.

The rearrangement uses TRBV2 and TRBJ1-2; 9 positions agree with TRBD1. Germline lookup yields CDR1 SNHLY and CDR2 FYNNEI. There are 13 residues in the CDR3. V trimming: 4 bases; J trimming: 7 bases; junction bases outside the gene matches: 4. The chain's CDR3 is CASSGDRVGGYTF. CDR3 coding DNA: TGTGCCAGCAGTGGGGACAGGGTGGGTGGCTACACCTTC.

V gene TRBV30 combines with J gene TRBJ2-3; D uncertain. Trimming shortened V by 2 bases and J by 0 bases, and 12 bases separated the two germline ends. This CDR3 has 15 residues. Germline V gene data show CDR1 as GTSNPN and CDR2 as SVGIG (reference sequence). The CDR3 here is CAWSWAPTSTDTQYF. Written as DNA, the CDR3 is TGTGCCTGGAGTTGGGCCCCAACAAGCACAGATACGCAGTATTTT.

The gene calls are TRBV25-1 and TRBJ2-5; tentatively, D is TRBD2 (7 bases). V was clipped by 8 bases and J by 2 bases, with 15 bases between them. The CDR3 extends over 14 amino acids. CDR1 and CDR2 from the germline V gene are MGHDK and SYGVNS. For the CDR3, the DNA is TGTGCCAGCGTGGGGGGGACACCTCAAGAGACCCAGTACTTC. Encoded protein: CASVGGTPQETQYF.

The chain uses TRBV5-8 and TRBJ2-3, with 8 bases matching TRBD1. CDR3 length equals 17 residues. V shed 0 bases, J shed 4 bases, and the junction held 10 bases outside the gene matches. The germline V gene encodes CDR1 SGHTS and CDR2 YDEGEE. CDR3 DNA sequence: TGTGCCAGCAGCTTGGGTACTGTCAGGGGGCGGTCAGATACGCAGTATTTT. Its translation is CASSLGTVRGRSDTQYF.

The chain combines TRBV7-6 with TRBJ1-2, with TRBD1 matching over 8 bases. Germline trimming cut 5 bases from V and 7 bases from J; bases unmatched to any gene: 6. The germline V gene encodes CDR1 SGHVS and CDR2 FNYEAQ. This CDR3 spans 13 amino acids. The CDR3 spells CASSVRGQTGYTF. CDR3 in DNA: TGTGCCAGCAGCGTCAGGGGGCAGACTGGCTACACCTTC.

This chain uses TRBV7-9 with TRBJ2-1; no firm D call. The CDR3 totals 15 residues. Germline V gives CDR1 SEHNR, CDR2 FQNEAQ (reference sequence). Trimming stripped 1 base from V and 0 bases from J, with 7 bases between. The CDR3 here is CASSLGADSYNEQFF. The CDR3 nucleotides are TGTGCCAGCAGCTTAGGCGCCGACTCCTACAATGAGCAGTTCTTC.

The chain carries TRBV6-1 and TRBJ2-3; weak D call: TRBD1 (5 bases). The CDR3 is 13 residues long. Germline V CDR1 and CDR2: MNHNS, SASEGT. V gave up 6 bases and J gave up 1 base, with 8 bases separating them. The CDR3 loop is CASRQGGTDTQYF. In DNA form, the CDR3 reads TGTGCCAGCAGGCAGGGCGGCACAGATACGCAGTATTTT.

J is TRBJ2-3 and V is TRBV6-5; tentatively, D is TRBD1 (5 bases). The V end lost 2 bases, the J end lost 3 bases, and 12 bases lay between the germline ends. The CDR3 is 15 residues long. Germline V lookup: CDR1 MNHEY, CDR2 SVGAGI. The DNA for the CDR3 is TGTGCCAGCAGTTACGAAGGGGTCCGGACAGATACGCAGTATTTT. Encoded protein: CASSYEGVRTDTQYF.

The chain carries TRBV10-1 and TRBJ1-1; perhaps TRBD1 as D (5 bases). The CDR3 runs to 13 residues. Germline values: CDR1 WNHNN, CDR2 SYGVQD (reference sequence). Trimming left V 6 bases short and J 4 bases short, with 12 bases between. CDR3 bases: TGCGCCAGCAGGCCCAGGGATGCCACTGAAGCTTTCTTT. This translates into CASRPRDATEAFF.

The CDR3 DNA is TGCGCCAGCAGCTTGGAGGGGGGACTAAATGAAAAACTGTTTTTT. Encoded protein: CASSLEGGLNEKLFF. V and J are TRBV5-1 and TRBJ1-4; the D gene is possibly TRBD1 (6 bases). V was clipped by 0 bases and J by 5 bases, with 11 bases between them. This CDR3 has 15 residues. Germline V gene lookup returns CDR1 SGHRS and CDR2 YFSETQ.

The gene calls are TRBV28 and TRBJ1-5; 11 nucleotides agree with TRBD1. The V gene end was trimmed by 6 bases and the J gene end by 11 bases; junction bases not matched to a gene: 3. Per the germline V gene, CDR1 is MDHEN and CDR2 is SYDVKM. The CDR3 totals 12 residues. CDR3 in amino acids: CASRGQGEAQHF. CDR3 DNA: TGTGCCAGCAGGGGACAGGGGGAAGCCCAGCATTTT.

This sequence joins TRBV7-9 and TRBJ2-7; TRBD1 agrees at 10 bases. CDR3 length: 16 residues. The V gene end was trimmed by 1 base and the J gene end by 4 bases; junction bases not matched to a gene: 7. Germline V gene sequence: CDR1 SEHNR, CDR2 FQNEAQ (reference sequence). The CDR3 DNA reads as TGTGCCAGCAGCTTAGTGCTTTCGGGACAGGGGTACGAGCAGTACTTC. It is translated as CASSLVLSGQGYEQYF.